This T cell receptor (beta chain) was captured in a study of neurological immune-mediated disorders. Germline loops: CDR1 SQVTM, CDR2 ANQGSEA. The CDR3 sequence is 15 residues long. V dropped 6 bases and J dropped 3; count of bases not matched to a gene: 12. TCRdb re-analysed the 5' RACE reads in MiXCR, keeping a single row per CDR3 protein. This sample has about 59,000 distinct CDR3 sequences; 3% to 4.5% occur once, and the top ten carry approximately 3.1%. This clonotype appeared many times. Material: PBMCs. The receptor comes from a woman in her twenties or thirties with multiple sclerosis. The V gene is TRBV29-1, the J gene TRBJ2-7, with TRBD1 identical over 9 bases. For the CDR3, the DNA is TGCAGCGTCCAAGGACAGGGGAGTAGCGGCTACGAGCAGTACTTC. This sequence encodes CSVQGQGSSGYEQYF.